This entry concerns a single TCR beta chain. Its specificity is not known. Donors included only healthy HIV-negative adults lacking recent acute infections or vaccinations. This specimen comes from a study of shared clonotypes between healthy human individuals. Study-wide results and limits: Clonotypes not shared had lower generation probabilities than those common to all four donors.

Profiling relied on immunoSEQ multiplex PCR, and the TCRdb table lists in-frame clones only, not all of them. The table shows some 1.5 million clones, with more than 95% occurring only once. Trimming at V came to 5 bases and at J to 2 bases, leaving 11 bases not matched to a gene. The CDR3 is made up of 16 amino acids. Germline CDR1 and CDR2: SGHTA and FQGNSA. The chain joins TRBV7-2 to TRBJ2-5; 7 bases align to TRBD2. The receptor was isolated from a man in his thirties or forties in good health. Material: naive CD4+ T cells sorted from blood. Subset defined: CD45RA+ positively selected. This CDR3 is CASSPWAHGGQETQYF. The CDR3 DNA is TGTGCCAGCAGCCCCTGGGCCCACGGGGGGCAAGAGACCCAGTACTTC.